The sequence of this T cell receptor beta chain was determined in a study of identical twins. Germline V CDR1 and CDR2: SGHRS, YFSETQ. The V gene lost 4 bases and the J gene lost 0 bases, with 17 bases spanning the gap. This CDR3 contains 16 residues. One entry per CDR3 protein, called by TCRdb with MiXCR from the 5' RACE reads. The sample has 210,000 or so distinct CDR3 sequences, 6.5% to 8.5% seen once. In addition, the sample was reused for a study of yellow fever vaccine responses in identical twins.

Sample: memory (CD45RO+) T cells sorted from blood. The receptor's source is a woman aged 18-35 years in good health. The genes are TRBV5-1 and TRBJ2-7, with D tentatively TRBD2 (6 bases). CDR3 DNA: TGCGCCAGCAGCCCCATAGCGGCCATTAGCTCCTACGAGCAGTACTTC. Its translation is CASSPIAAISSYEQYF. Full variable domain (outside the CDR3, taken from reference TRBV5-1 and TRBJ2-7): KAGVTQTPRYLIKTRGQQVTLSCSPISGHRSVSWYQQTPGQGLQFLFEYFSETQRNKGNFPGRFSGRQFSNSRSEMNVSTLELGDSALYLCASSPIAAISSYEQYFGPGTRLTVT.